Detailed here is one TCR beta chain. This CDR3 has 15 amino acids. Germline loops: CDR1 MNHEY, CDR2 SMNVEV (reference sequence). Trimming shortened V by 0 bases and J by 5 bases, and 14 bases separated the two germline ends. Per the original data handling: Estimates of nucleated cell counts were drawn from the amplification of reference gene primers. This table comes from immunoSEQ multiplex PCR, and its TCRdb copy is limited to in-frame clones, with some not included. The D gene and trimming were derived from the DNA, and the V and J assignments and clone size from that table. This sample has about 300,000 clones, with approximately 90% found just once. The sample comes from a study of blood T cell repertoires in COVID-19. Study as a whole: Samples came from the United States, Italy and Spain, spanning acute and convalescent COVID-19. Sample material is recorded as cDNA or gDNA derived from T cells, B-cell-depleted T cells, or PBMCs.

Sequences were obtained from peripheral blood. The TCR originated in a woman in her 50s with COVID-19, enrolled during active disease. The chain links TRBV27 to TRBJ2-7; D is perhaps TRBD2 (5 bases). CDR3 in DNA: TGTGCCAGCAGTTTATCGAATCTCGGGGTACACGAGCAGTACTTC. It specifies CASSLSNLGVHEQYF.